The 19 T cell receptor beta chains reported below all come from one sample, sequenced in a study of shared clonotypes between healthy human individuals. Sequenced by immunoSEQ multiplex PCR; TCRdb stores in-frame clones only, minus some. The sample yields more than 2 million clones, roughly 94% seen once. Naive-designated CD8 cells lacked CD45RO, were positively enriched for CCR7, and omitted terminally differentiated effector memory CD45RA+ cells. Sequenced sample: naive CD8+ T cells sorted from blood. The source is a man aged 18 to 35 in good health.

The chain couples TRBV10-2 to TRBJ2-3; D possibly corresponds to TRBD1 (6 bases). Per germline, CDR1 WSHSY and CDR2 SAAADI. The CDR3 covers 16 residues. Trimming shortened V by 5 bases and J by 2 bases, and 17 bases separated the two germline ends. CDR3 protein: CASSPRGQSYTDTQYF. DNA for the CDR3: TGCGCCAGCAGTCCCCGCGGACAGTCTTACACAGATACGCAGTATTTT.

This clone has a single count. The CDR3 nucleotides are TGTGCCAGCACCACGAGAGGGGGTTCACCCCTCCACTTT. This encodes CASTTRGGSPLHF. The J gene is TRBJ1-6, the V gene TRBV25-1, with D tentatively TRBD1 (6 bases). In germline, CDR1 is MGHDK, CDR2 SYGVNS. The CDR3 covers 13 residues. The ends were cut back, 7 bases at V and 9 bases at J, with 13 bases in the middle.

In this sample, this clone turned up once. This sequence joins TRBV7-9 and TRBJ2-7; D gene ambiguous. V lost 6 bases and J lost 7, with 22 bases in between. The CDR3 is 15 residues long. Germline V CDR1 and CDR2: SEHNR, FQNEAQ (reference sequence). The CDR3 reads CASSDGRMGLGEQYF. CDR3 nucleotide sequence: TGTGCCAGCAGTGACGGCAGGATGGGTCTGGGGGAGCAGTACTTC.

About this clone itself: The same CDR3 arises from other DNA sequences in this sample as well. This sequence joins TRBV29-1 and TRBJ1-3, with D unclear. From germline, CDR1 is SQVTM and CDR2 ANQGSEA. The V end lost 0 bases, the J end lost 4 bases, and 4 bases lay between the germline ends. This CDR3 region has 12 residues. CDR3 in DNA: TGCAGCGTTGAAGATAGGGGAAACACCATATATTTT. Translation gives CSVEDRGNTIYF.

The rearrangement joins TRBV7-6 to TRBJ2-3, with 8 bases aligning to TRBD2. Germline V gives CDR1 SGHVS, CDR2 FNYEAQ. The CDR3 is 17 residues long. V shed 5 bases and J 4 bases; nucleotides not matched to a gene: 14. The CDR3 reads CASSPRPGLVIADTQYF. The CDR3 bases are TGTGCCAGCAGCCCGCGACCGGGACTAGTTATAGCAGATACGCAGTATTTT.

This sequence joins TRBV4-1 and TRBJ2-7; perhaps TRBD2 as D (6 bases). Germline loops: CDR1 MGHRA, CDR2 YSYEKL. The CDR3 is made up of 14 amino acids. Trimming left V 1 base short and J 6 bases short, with 13 bases between. In nucleotides, the CDR3 is TGCGCCAGCAGCCAAGGAGTTGCGGGGTTCGAGCAGTACTTC. Translating gives CASSQGVAGFEQYF.

This chain uses TRBV4-1 with TRBJ2-2; D is uncertain. V lost 4 bases and J lost 1, with 10 bases in between. The CDR3 extends over 15 amino acids. Germline V gene data show CDR1 as MGHRA and CDR2 as YSYEKL. The CDR3 sequence: CASSLTWGNTGELFF. The CDR3 DNA reads as TGCGCCAGCAGCCTCACGTGGGGGAACACCGGGGAGCTGTTTTTT.

The chain combines TRBV4-3 with TRBJ2-3; D is ambiguous. The CDR3 loop spans 15 amino acids. Looked up from germline, CDR1 is LGHNA and CDR2 is YSLEER. The V end lost 0 bases, the J end lost 3 bases, and 10 bases lay between the germline ends. CDR3 residues: CASSQEGSPTDTQYF. Written as DNA, the CDR3 is TGCGCCAGCAGCCAAGAAGGGTCCCCAACAGATACGCAGTATTTT.

The chain joins TRBV15 to TRBJ2-7; D gene ambiguous. CDR3 size: 14 residues. Germline-derived CDR1 and CDR2 are LNHNV and YYDKDF (reference sequence). Trimming left V 3 bases short and J 0 bases short, with 9 bases between. CDR3 bases: TGTGCCACCAGCAGTTTCGGTCACTCCTACGAGCAGTACTTC. The encoded protein is CATSSFGHSYEQYF.

The chain couples TRBV7-3 to TRBJ1-3; unclear D gene. This CDR3 has 15 residues. Germline V gives CDR1 SGHTA, CDR2 FQGTGA. V was pared by 2 bases and J by 0 bases, with 8 bases between. In DNA, the CDR3 is TGTGCCAGCAGCTTAGACGGTCTCTCTGGAAACACCATATATTTT. This encodes CASSLDGLSGNTIYF.

J is TRBJ2-2 and V is TRBV28; 7 bases are a match to TRBD1. V was clipped by 4 bases and J by 6 bases; unmatched bases: 11. This CDR3 is 16 amino acids long. From germline, CDR1 is MDHEN and CDR2 SYDVKM. The CDR3 DNA sequence: TGTGCCAGCAGTTCTCCCAGCCCGGGACAGCCCGGGGAGCTGTTTTTT. Protein: CASSSPSPGQPGELFF. Using reference TRBV28 and TRBJ2-2 for the parts outside the CDR3, the full variable domain is DVKVTQSSRYLVKRTGEKVFLECVQDMDHENMFWYRQDPGLGLRLIYFSYDVKMKEKGDIPEGYSVSREKKERFSLILESASTNQTSMYLCASSSPSPGQPGELFFGEGSRLTVL.

This clone came up once. The chain combines TRBV7-9 with TRBJ1-1; possibly TRBD1 for D (6 bases). CDR1 is SEHNR, CDR2 FQNEAQ, per germline (reference sequence). The CDR3 covers 14 residues. V was shortened by 5 bases and J by 2 bases, with 12 bases between the two germline ends. The CDR3 region has the DNA TGTGCCAGCAGCGCCTGGGGGACAAACACTGAAGCTTTCTTT. Amino acid sequence: CASSAWGTNTEAFF.

This chain joins TRBV9 and TRBJ2-7; 7 bases match TRBD2. The CDR3 totals 14 residues. The V segment lost 4 bases and the J segment 0 bases; nucleotides outside the gene matches: 4. CDR1 and CDR2 from the germline V gene are SGDLS and YYNGEE. The chain's CDR3 is CASSTASGSYEQYF. The DNA of the CDR3 is TGTGCCAGCAGCACCGCTAGCGGCTCCTACGAGCAGTACTTC.

The chain combines TRBV7-6 with TRBJ2-2; 8 positions match TRBD2. From germline, CDR1 is SGHVS and CDR2 FNYEAQ. This CDR3 spans 13 amino acids. The junction had 1 base not matched to a gene; V was cut back by 3 bases and J by 7 bases. The CDR3 DNA follows: TGTGCCAGCAGCTTGCGGGGGGACGGGGAGCTGTTTTTT. This sequence encodes CASSLRGDGELFF.

The genes are TRBV6-1 and TRBJ1-2; D ambiguous. CDR3 length: 15 amino acids. V was trimmed by 2 bases and J by 4 bases, leaving 14 bases between them. Germline CDR1 MNHNS, CDR2 SASEGT. CDR3 DNA: TGTGCCAGCAGTGAATGGTGGTCAGGACTCTATGGCTACACCTTC. Translating it yields CASSEWWSGLYGYTF.

The chain is built from TRBV9 and TRBJ1-4, with D hard to call. The CDR3 extends over 15 amino acids. V gave up 2 bases and J gave up 5 bases, with 13 bases separating them. Per germline, CDR1 SGDLS and CDR2 YYNGEE. The CDR3 region is CASSVGSVGNEKLFF. CDR3 sequence (DNA): TGTGCCAGCAGCGTGGGTTCTGTGGGAAATGAAAAACTGTTTTTT.

This sequence joins TRBV5-6 and TRBJ2-5; 7 bases align to TRBD2. V was pared by 0 bases and J by 3 bases, with 5 bases of the junction left unmatched. CDR1 and CDR2 from the germline V gene are SGHDT and YYEEEE. The CDR3 consists of 15 residues. CDR3 residues: CASSLAGGVEETQYF. Here the CDR3 DNA reads TGTGCCAGCAGCTTGGCTGGGGGGGTTGAAGAGACCCAGTACTTC.

The CDR3 loop is CASSYGGADYEQYF. The CDR3 DNA is TGTGCCAGCAGTTACGGGGGCGCGGACTACGAGCAGTACTTC. The chain combines TRBV6-6 with TRBJ2-7; maybe TRBD1 (6 bases). CDR1 is MNHNY, CDR2 SVGAGI, per germline (reference sequence). The CDR3 spans 14 residues. V lost 2 bases, J lost 3 bases, and 11 bases lay in between.

As for this clone: Other DNA sequences in this sample translate to the same CDR3. V usage is TRBV6-1 and J usage is TRBJ1-6, with D uncertain. The CDR3 length is 16 residues. V was shortened by 3 bases and J by 0 bases, with 9 bases between the two germline ends. Germline values: CDR1 MNHNS, CDR2 SASEGT. The DNA for the CDR3 is TGTGCCAGCAGTGACAGGTCCAGCTCCTATAATTCACCCCTCCACTTT. It translates to CASSDRSSSYNSPLHF.